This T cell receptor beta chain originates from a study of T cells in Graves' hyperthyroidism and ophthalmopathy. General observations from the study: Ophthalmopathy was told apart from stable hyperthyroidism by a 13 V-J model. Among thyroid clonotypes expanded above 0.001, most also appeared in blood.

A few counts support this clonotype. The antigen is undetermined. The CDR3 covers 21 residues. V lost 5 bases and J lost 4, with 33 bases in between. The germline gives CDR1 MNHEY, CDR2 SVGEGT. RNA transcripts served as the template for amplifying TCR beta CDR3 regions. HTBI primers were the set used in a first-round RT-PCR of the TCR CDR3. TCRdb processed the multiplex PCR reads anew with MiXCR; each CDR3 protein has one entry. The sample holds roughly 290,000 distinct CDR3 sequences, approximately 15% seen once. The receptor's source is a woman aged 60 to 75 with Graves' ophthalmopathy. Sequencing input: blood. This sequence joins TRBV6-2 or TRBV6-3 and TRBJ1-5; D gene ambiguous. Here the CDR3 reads CASSLLGGSHIAISVNQPQHF. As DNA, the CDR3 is TGTGCCAGCAGTCTCTTGGGAGGGAGCCATATAGCAATTTCGGTAAATCAGCCCCAGCATTTT.